Listed below are T cell receptor beta chains from one sample, sequenced in a study of control samples from healthy donors and cancer patients. Repertoires were generated with immunoSEQ multiplex PCR, while TCRdb's copy carries only in-frame clones and drops some. The table shows around 120,000 clones, with 85% to 90% occurring only once. The sample consisted of PBMCs. These receptors were collected from a woman between 50 and 59 years old with colorectal cancer. The CDR3 runs from the conserved cysteine through the conserved F or W. The D gene is left open where the match is weak. Size is stated for part of the rows, as once, few or many counts, or as a class when the clone is expanded.

CDR3aa: CASSSQGPGELFF
CDR3nt: TGTGCCAGCAGTTCACAGGGACCCGGGGAGCTGTTTTTT
j_gene: TRBJ2-2
d_gene: -
abundance: -
v_gene: TRBV12-3/TRBV12-4

CDR3aa: CASSYQDPYGEQFF
CDR3nt: TGTGCCAGCAGCTATCAAGACCCTTACGGTGAGCAGTTCTTC
j_gene: TRBJ2-1
d_gene: -
abundance: -
v_gene: TRBV6-5

CDR3aa: CATVSSGRQTQYF
CDR3nt: TGTGCCACCGTCTCCTCCGGGAGACAGACCCAGTACTTC
j_gene: TRBJ2-5
d_gene: -
abundance: -
v_gene: TRBV24-1

CDR3aa: CATPGRVGNTIYF
CDR3nt: TGTGCCACTCCGGGCAGGGTCGGAAACACCATATATTTT
j_gene: TRBJ1-3
d_gene: -
abundance: -
v_gene: TRBV12-3/TRBV12-4

CDR3aa: CASRLADYSNQPQHF
CDR3nt: TGTGCCAGCAGGCTGGCGGATTATAGCAATCAGCCCCAGCATTTT
j_gene: TRBJ1-5
d_gene: -
abundance: -
v_gene: TRBV28

CDR3aa: CASSDTNYGYTF
CDR3nt: TGCGCCAGCAGTGATACTAACTATGGCTACACCTTC
j_gene: TRBJ1-2
d_gene: -
abundance: -
v_gene: TRBV10-1

CDR3aa: CASSETGTSPYF
CDR3nt: TGTGCCAGCAGCGAAACCGGGACTAGTCCGTATTTT
j_gene: TRBJ2-3
d_gene: TRBD2
abundance: -
v_gene: TRBV3-1/TRBV3-2

CDR3aa: CASSQVLAGGQTYEQYF
CDR3nt: TGTGCCAGCAGCCAGGTACTAGCGGGAGGTCAAACCTACGAGCAGTACTTC
j_gene: TRBJ2-7
d_gene: TRBD2
abundance: -
v_gene: TRBV4-2

CDR3aa: CASSPRRTSRGYNEQFF
CDR3nt: TGCGCCAGCAGCCCACGGAGGACTAGCCGGGGTTACAATGAGCAGTTCTTC
j_gene: TRBJ2-1
d_gene: TRBD2
abundance: -
v_gene: TRBV5-1

CDR3aa: CASSLAGLAGGADTQYF
CDR3nt: TGTGCCAGCAGCTTAGCTGGCCTAGCGGGAGGAGCAGATACGCAGTATTTT
j_gene: TRBJ2-3
d_gene: TRBD2
abundance: -
v_gene: TRBV11-2

CDR3aa: CASSLTAGAQETQYF
CDR3nt: TGTGCCAGCAGCTTAACGGCAGGAGCCCAAGAGACCCAGTACTTC
j_gene: TRBJ2-5
d_gene: -
abundance: -
v_gene: TRBV7-3

CDR3aa: CASSPGSSDYGYTF
CDR3nt: TGTGCCAGCTCACCAGGAAGCAGCGACTATGGCTACACCTTC
j_gene: TRBJ1-2
d_gene: -
abundance: -
v_gene: TRBV18

CDR3aa: CASSVGTGGAYEQYF
CDR3nt: TGTGCCAGCAGCGTAGGGACAGGGGGCGCCTACGAGCAGTACTTC
j_gene: TRBJ2-7
d_gene: TRBD1
abundance: few
v_gene: TRBV9

CDR3aa: CATSDAPTGGEETQYF
CDR3nt: TGTGCCACCAGTGATGCCCCGACAGGGGGGGAAGAGACCCAGTACTTC
j_gene: TRBJ2-5
d_gene: TRBD1
abundance: -
v_gene: TRBV24-1

CDR3aa: CASSLEGLTGDTQYF
CDR3nt: TGTGCCAGCAGCTTAGAGGGACTCACTGGGGATACGCAGTATTTT
j_gene: TRBJ2-3
d_gene: -
abundance: -
v_gene: TRBV11-2

CDR3aa: CASSLIQVNEQFF
CDR3nt: TGCGCCAGCAGCTTGATACAGGTGAATGAGCAGTTCTTC
j_gene: TRBJ2-1
d_gene: -
abundance: -
v_gene: TRBV5-1

CDR3aa: CASSVTRAGELFF
CDR3nt: TGTGCCAGCAGTGTAACGAGGGCCGGGGAGCTGTTTTTT
j_gene: TRBJ2-2
d_gene: -
abundance: -
v_gene: TRBV2

CDR3aa: CASSLDSAAYNEQFF
CDR3nt: TGTGCCAGCAGCCTCGACTCGGCAGCCTACAATGAGCAGTTCTTC
j_gene: TRBJ2-1
d_gene: -
abundance: -
v_gene: TRBV7-2

CDR3aa: CASSELPGNTEAFF
CDR3nt: TGTGCCAGCAGTGAATTGCCAGGGAACACTGAAGCTTTCTTT
j_gene: TRBJ1-1
d_gene: -
abundance: -
v_gene: TRBV2

CDR3aa: CASSMRRLAGSNEQFF
CDR3nt: TGTGCCAGTAGTATGAGGAGACTAGCGGGATCAAATGAGCAGTTCTTC
j_gene: TRBJ2-1
d_gene: TRBD2
abundance: -
v_gene: TRBV19

CDR3aa: CASSQIQGREKLFF
CDR3nt: TGCGCCAGCAGCCAGATACAAGGAAGGGAAAAACTGTTTTTT
j_gene: TRBJ1-4
d_gene: -
abundance: -
v_gene: TRBV4-1

CDR3aa: CASSLGRWGNSPLHF
CDR3nt: TGTGCCAGCAGCCTGGGACGGTGGGGAAATTCACCCCTCCACTTT
j_gene: TRBJ1-6
d_gene: -
abundance: -
v_gene: TRBV6-5

CDR3aa: CASSLAGGAFDEQFF
CDR3nt: TGTGCCAGCAGCTTAGCAGGGGGCGCGTTCGATGAGCAGTTCTTC
j_gene: TRBJ2-1
d_gene: TRBD1
abundance: -
v_gene: TRBV11-2

CDR3aa: CASSPGTGLSDGYTF
CDR3nt: TGTGCCAGCAGCCCCGGGACTGGGTTATCGGATGGCTACACCTTC
j_gene: TRBJ1-2
d_gene: -
abundance: -
v_gene: TRBV7-3

CDR3aa: CASSVAGAGNEQFF
CDR3nt: TGTGCCAGCAGCGTCGCGGGGGCTGGCAATGAGCAGTTCTTC
j_gene: TRBJ2-1
d_gene: -
abundance: -
v_gene: TRBV9

CDR3aa: CASSEGWGELNIQYF
CDR3nt: TGTGCCAGCAGTGAAGGGTGGGGGGAGTTAAACATTCAGTACTTC
j_gene: TRBJ2-4
d_gene: -
abundance: -
v_gene: TRBV6-1

CDR3aa: CAWSGGSYNSPLHF
CDR3nt: TGTGCCTGGAGTGGAGGCTCCTATAATTCACCCCTCCACTTT
j_gene: TRBJ1-6
d_gene: -
abundance: -
v_gene: TRBV30

CDR3aa: CASSFGTSGYNEQFF
CDR3nt: TGTGCCAGCAGCTTCGGGACTAGCGGGTACAATGAGCAGTTCTTC
j_gene: TRBJ2-1
d_gene: TRBD2
abundance: once
v_gene: TRBV7-8

CDR3aa: CASSSPGTDTQYF
CDR3nt: TGTGCCAGTAGTTCCCCAGGTACAGATACGCAGTATTTT
j_gene: TRBJ2-3
d_gene: -
abundance: -
v_gene: TRBV19

CDR3aa: CASSHPLGEGRDRQFF
CDR3nt: TGTGCCAGCAGCCACCCTTTGGGGGAGGGCAGAGACAGGCAGTTCTTC
j_gene: TRBJ2-1
d_gene: TRBD2
abundance: few
v_gene: TRBV3-1/TRBV3-2

CDR3aa: CASSYSTPGRQETQYF
CDR3nt: TGTGCCAGCAGTTACTCTACACCCGGAAGACAAGAGACCCAGTACTTC
j_gene: TRBJ2-5
d_gene: -
abundance: -
v_gene: TRBV6-6

CDR3aa: CASRQRPSTDTQYF
CDR3nt: TGTGCCAGCAGACAAAGACCTAGCACAGATACGCAGTATTTT
j_gene: TRBJ2-3
d_gene: -
abundance: -
v_gene: TRBV2

CDR3aa: CASGVIVSGANVLTF
CDR3nt: TGTGCCAGTGGGGTGATAGTTTCTGGGGCCAACGTCCTGACTTTC
j_gene: TRBJ2-6
d_gene: -
abundance: -
v_gene: TRBV19

CDR3aa: CASRIFEQYF
CDR3nt: TGTGCCAGCAGGATCTTCGAGCAGTACTTC
j_gene: TRBJ2-7
d_gene: -
abundance: few
v_gene: TRBV6-5

CDR3aa: CASSLAGVRVEGGELFF
CDR3nt: TGCGCCAGCAGCTTGGCCGGAGTCCGAGTTGAGGGCGGGGAGCTGTTTTTT
j_gene: TRBJ2-2
d_gene: -
abundance: -
v_gene: TRBV5-1

CDR3aa: CASSDRDAIWNTEAFF
CDR3nt: TGTGCCAGCAGCGACCGGGACGCGATATGGAACACTGAAGCTTTCTTT
j_gene: TRBJ1-1
d_gene: -
abundance: -
v_gene: TRBV9

CDR3aa: CASSLLRVGEQFF
CDR3nt: TGTGCCAGCAGCCTCCTCAGGGTAGGTGAGCAGTTCTTC
j_gene: TRBJ2-1
d_gene: -
abundance: -
v_gene: TRBV28

CDR3aa: CASSPLGMSYGYTF
CDR3nt: TGCGCCAGCAGCCCCTTGGGGATGAGCTATGGCTACACCTTC
j_gene: TRBJ1-2
d_gene: -
abundance: medium-sized
v_gene: TRBV4-1

CDR3aa: CASSRTGSGYTF
CDR3nt: TGCGCCAGCAGCCGGACAGGTTCTGGCTACACCTTC
j_gene: TRBJ1-2
d_gene: TRBD1
abundance: -
v_gene: TRBV4-1

CDR3aa: CAISPEGFPPDTIYF
CDR3nt: TGTGCCATCAGCCCCGAGGGATTCCCGCCCGACACCATATATTTT
j_gene: TRBJ1-3
d_gene: -
abundance: few
v_gene: TRBV10-3

CDR3aa: CASSEVWGGSETQYF
CDR3nt: TGTGCCAGCAGTGAAGTCTGGGGGGGTTCAGAGACCCAGTACTTC
j_gene: TRBJ2-5
d_gene: TRBD2
abundance: -
v_gene: TRBV6-1

CDR3aa: CATSEAGTRIETQYF
CDR3nt: TGTGCCACCAGTGAGGCCGGGACTAGAATAGAGACCCAGTACTTC
j_gene: TRBJ2-5
d_gene: TRBD2
abundance: -
v_gene: TRBV24-1

CDR3aa: CASSFDRDFGSVEYF
CDR3nt: TGCGCCAGCAGTTTCGACAGGGATTTTGGGTCTGTGGAGTATTTT
j_gene: TRBJ2-3
d_gene: TRBD1
abundance: -
v_gene: TRBV5-1

CDR3aa: CASSLRNSRPIYF
CDR3nt: TGTGCCAGCAGCTTAAGAAATTCTCGGCCCATATATTTT
j_gene: TRBJ1-3
d_gene: -
abundance: once
v_gene: TRBV7-9

CDR3aa: CASSPRRKMSETQYF
CDR3nt: TGTGCCAGCAGTCCCAGAAGGAAAATGAGTGAGACCCAGTACTTC
j_gene: TRBJ2-5
d_gene: -
abundance: few
v_gene: TRBV5-5

CDR3aa: CASSLVGTVEETQYF
CDR3nt: TGTGCCAGCAGCTTAGTTGGGACTGTAGAAGAGACCCAGTACTTC
j_gene: TRBJ2-5
d_gene: -
abundance: -
v_gene: TRBV7-3

CDR3aa: CASSYSALDEQFF
CDR3nt: TGTGCCAGCAGTTACTCCGCTCTAGATGAGCAGTTCTTC
j_gene: TRBJ2-1
d_gene: -
abundance: -
v_gene: TRBV6-5

CDR3aa: CASSPGADEKLFF
CDR3nt: TGCGCCAGCAGTCCCGGGGCCGATGAAAAACTGTTTTTT
j_gene: TRBJ1-4
d_gene: -
abundance: -
v_gene: TRBV5-1

CDR3aa: CASSEAGRGHQPQHF
CDR3nt: TGTGCCAGCAGTGAAGCAGGGAGGGGGCATCAGCCCCAGCATTTT
j_gene: TRBJ1-5
d_gene: TRBD1
abundance: -
v_gene: TRBV6-1

CDR3aa: CASTEGRPNTGELFF
CDR3nt: TGTGCCAGCACCGAAGGCCGGCCGAACACCGGGGAGCTGTTTTTT
j_gene: TRBJ2-2
d_gene: -
abundance: once
v_gene: TRBV2

CDR3aa: CAIRSRTRQDSGEKLFF
CDR3nt: TGTGCCATCAGAAGCAGAACCAGACAGGATTCGGGTGAAAAACTGTTTTTT
j_gene: TRBJ1-4
d_gene: -
abundance: -
v_gene: TRBV10-3

CDR3aa: CASGLSRTAGNEQYF
CDR3nt: TGTGCTAGTGGTTTGTCCCGGACGGCAGGGAACGAGCAGTACTTC
j_gene: TRBJ2-7
d_gene: -
abundance: -
v_gene: TRBV12-5

CDR3aa: CASSLEDQPQHF
CDR3nt: TGTGCCAGCTCCCTGGAGGACCAGCCCCAGCATTTT
j_gene: TRBJ1-5
d_gene: -
abundance: few
v_gene: TRBV18

CDR3aa: CASSVGQGANSNTEAFF
CDR3nt: TGTGCCAGCAGCGTTGGTCAGGGGGCTAATTCGAACACTGAAGCTTTCTTT
j_gene: TRBJ1-1
d_gene: TRBD1
abundance: -
v_gene: TRBV5-6

CDR3aa: CAWKSGTDLPEQYF
CDR3nt: TGTGCCTGGAAAAGCGGGACAGACTTACCCGAGCAGTACTTC
j_gene: TRBJ2-7
d_gene: -
abundance: -
v_gene: TRBV30

CDR3aa: CASSEGLAGMYNEQFF
CDR3nt: TGTGCCAGCAGCGAGGGACTAGCGGGAATGTACAATGAGCAGTTCTTC
j_gene: TRBJ2-1
d_gene: TRBD2
abundance: -
v_gene: TRBV5-6

CDR3aa: CASSAGGRWETQYF
CDR3nt: TGTGCCAGCAGCGCGGGGGGGCGGTGGGAGACCCAGTACTTC
j_gene: TRBJ2-5
d_gene: TRBD2
abundance: once
v_gene: TRBV13

CDR3aa: CASSAGWDRRRGNYGYTF
CDR3nt: TGCGCCAGCAGCGCTGGATGGGACAGGCGACGGGGAAACTATGGCTACACCTTC
j_gene: TRBJ1-2
d_gene: TRBD1
abundance: few
v_gene: TRBV5-1

CDR3aa: CASSGPALQGVGGELFF
CDR3nt: TGTGCCAGTAGTGGACCCGCCTTACAGGGGGTCGGCGGGGAGCTGTTTTTT
j_gene: TRBJ2-2
d_gene: TRBD1
abundance: -
v_gene: TRBV19

CDR3aa: CASSYSDYNEQFF
CDR3nt: TGTGCCAGCAGTTACTCGGATTACAATGAGCAGTTCTTC
j_gene: TRBJ2-1
d_gene: -
abundance: -
v_gene: TRBV6-6